This T cell receptor beta chain stems from a study of long-term antiretroviral therapy in people with HIV. Survey-level immunoSEQ v3.0 assays were run. The table came from immunoSEQ multiplex PCR; TCRdb's copy has only in-frame clones and leaves some out. The sample includes 29,000 or so clones, 90% to 95% seen only once; the top ten take 2.5% to 3%. The germline V and J ends were trimmed by 5 bases and 0 bases, with 3 bases remaining between them. The germline V gene encodes CDR1 SEHNR and CDR2 FQNEAQ (reference sequence). The CDR3 length is 12 residues. The sample in question was unsorted PBMCs, obtained 7.3 to 7.5 years after starting antiretroviral therapy. The receptor was isolated from a man aged 50 to 59 with HIV. The chain uses TRBV7-9 and TRBJ2-3; D unresolved. CDR3 nucleotides: TGTGCCAGCAGCCCGAGCACAGATACGCAGTATTTT. Translated, it gives CASSPSTDTQYF.